The text below deals with one TCR beta chain. Trimming stripped 1 base from V and 0 bases from J, with 6 bases between. The germline CDR1 and CDR2 sequences are SGHRS and YFSETQ. This CDR3 is 14 amino acids long. Generated by immunoSEQ multiplex PCR, the TCRdb table keeps only in-frame clones and is missing some. The table includes around 15,000 clones, around 86% detected once. The data belong to a study of control samples from healthy donors and cancer patients. Material: PBMCs. The chain is built from TRBV5-1 and TRBJ2-3; D gene uncertain. The clonotype comes from a woman aged 70-85 years with colorectal cancer. CDR3 residues: CASSLKPSTDTQYF. The CDR3 bases are TGCGCCAGCAGCTTGAAACCGAGCACAGATACGCAGTATTTT.